This T cell receptor delta chain was sequenced in a study of γδ T cells in repeated Plasmodium falciparum infection. Background on the study: Age- and gender-matched Australian children served as comparison for malaria-exposed Malian children. Donors had four controlled P. falciparum NF54 infections over roughly 640 days. Sampling occurred at baseline, pre-infection for selected infections, and 21 days post-infection.

Bulk repertoires came from Vgamma9/Vdelta2+ or Vdelta2-negative gammadelta T cells flow-sorted from PBMC. The CDR3 is made up of 16 amino acids. Germline V gene lookup returns CDR1 TSWWSYY and CDR2 QGS. This clone was seen a handful of times. TCRdb assigns this DNA the protein of a much larger clone, which departs from its translation at residue 3; this likely reflects a read error, and the protein shown comes from translating the DNA. TCRdb reprocessed the multiplex PCR reads through CATT. The table records 50,000 or so delta-chain clones, less than 2% of them present only once. The chain carries TRDV1 and TRDJ1, with 11 bases lining up with TRDD3. The receptor comes from a pool of human donors (malaria-infected and uninfected, not separated). Material: gamma-delta T cells from blood. The DNA for the CDR3 is TGTGCTTTTGGGGCCGGCCTGGGGGATACATTCAACAAACTCATCTTT. This sequence encodes CAFGAGLGDTFNKLIF.